The 8 T cell receptor beta chains below all came from one sample that was sequenced in a study of CD8 T cells in ankylosing spondylitis. TCRdb re-called the 5' RACE reads with MiXCR, one entry per CDR3 protein. Found here are approximately 100,000 distinct CDR3 sequences, about 8.6% of them singletons; the top ten hold approximately 9.9%. The material sequenced was blood, either unsorted or a sorted T cell fraction (not recorded which). Receptor source: a male donor with ankylosing spondylitis or in good health (not recorded which).

This clonotype was counted at least ten times. V and J are TRBV7-2 and TRBJ1-1; D is unresolved. V dropped 1 base and J dropped 5 bases, with 14 bases sitting between them. Per the germline V gene, CDR1 is SGHTA and CDR2 is FQGNSA. The CDR3 length is 15 residues. This CDR3 is CASSLERFPGTEAFF. DNA for the CDR3: TGTGCCAGCAGCTTAGAAAGGTTTCCCGGGACTGAAGCTTTCTTT.

The sample holds many counts of this clonotype. J is TRBJ2-1 and V is TRBV15; unclear D gene. V was shortened by 2 bases and J by 9 bases, with 20 bases between the two germline ends. CDR1 is LNHNV, CDR2 YYDKDF, per germline (reference sequence). This CDR3 has 16 amino acids. The CDR3 reads CATSRPRITRTGEQFF. The CDR3 nucleotides read TGTGCCACCAGCAGACCGAGAATCACGCGCACTGGTGAGCAGTTCTTC. The entire variable domain, with the rest obtained from reference TRBV15 and TRBJ2-1, is as follows: DAMVIQNPRYQVTQFGKPVTLSCSQTLNHNVMYWYQQKSSQAPKLLFHYYDKDFNNEADTPDNFQSRRPNTSFCFLDIRSPGLGDTAMYLCATSRPRITRTGEQFFGPGTRLTVL.

In this sample, this clonotype turned up many times. V usage is TRBV5-4 and J usage is TRBJ1-1; 7 positions match TRBD1. This CDR3 spans 14 amino acids. CDR1 is SGHNT and CDR2 is YYREEE in the germline V gene (reference sequence). Trimming took 5 bases from V and 3 from J; bases not matched to a gene: 7. CDR3 residues: CASSSGGRDTEAFF. The CDR3 bases are TGTGCCAGCAGTTCAGGGGGTAGGGACACTGAAGCTTTCTTT. Variable domain in full (rest from reference TRBV5-4 and TRBJ1-1): ETGVTQSPTHLIKTRGQQVTLRCSSQSGHNTVSWYQQALGQGPQFIFQYYREEENGRGNFPPRFSGLQFPNYSSELNVNALELDDSALYLCASSSGGRDTEAFFGQGTRLTVV.

This clonotype has a count of ten or more. At one end, the junction sequence differs from germline, possibly due to a read error. V is TRBV20-1 and J is TRBJ2-7; 9 bases match TRBD2. The CDR3 consists of 19 residues. Germline values: CDR1 DFQATT, CDR2 SNEGSKA (reference sequence). The CDR3 coding sequence is TGCTGTGCTAGAGATCTGGCTAGCGGGATCCTAATTAACTCCTACGAGCAGTACTTC. Translation: CCARDLASGILINSYEQYF.

The table lists this clonotype with many counts. One end of the junction does not line up with germline, which may come from a read error. V gene TRBV3-1 combines with J gene TRBJ1-4, with D maybe TRBD1 (6 bases). CDR1 is LGHDT and CDR2 is YNNKEL in the germline V gene (reference sequence). This CDR3 has 14 residues. CDR3 coding DNA: TGTGCCAGCAGCGGCGGGACAACTGATGAAAAACTGTTTTTT. This sequence encodes CASSGGTTDEKLFF.

This clonotype was seen ten or more times. This sequence joins TRBV10-3 and TRBJ2-5; TRBD2 matches at 9 bases. With V trimmed by 4 bases and J by 4 bases, 10 bases remained unmatched. CDR3 length: 16 residues. Germline V CDR1 and CDR2: ENHRY, SYGVKD. CDR3: CAISARLREGRETQYF. CDR3 nucleotide sequence: TGTGCCATCAGTGCCCGCTTGCGGGAGGGTAGAGAGACCCAGTACTTC.

This clonotype showed up many times. The chain couples TRBV6-2 or TRBV6-3 to TRBJ1-1; unclear D gene. V lost 4 bases to trimming and J lost 1 base, with 10 bases between them. The CDR3 is 14 residues long. Per the germline V gene, CDR1 is MNHEY and CDR2 is SVGEGT. In DNA, the CDR3 is TGTGCCAGCAGTTCGCCGTCCCGGAACACTGAAGCTTTCTTT. It yields the protein CASSSPSRNTEAFF.

The table lists this clonotype with many counts. The genes are TRBV11-2 and TRBJ2-2, with TRBD2 identical over 7 bases. There are 18 residues in the CDR3. V trimming: 0 bases; J trimming: 5 bases; junction bases outside the gene matches: 12. Germline CDR1 reads SGHAT; CDR2 reads FQNNGV. Here the CDR3 DNA reads TGTGCCAGCAGCTTAGATCTATCCCCCCAGGGAGGGACCGGGGAGCTGTTTTTT. Translation gives CASSLDLSPQGGTGELFF. Looking up the rest from reference TRBV11-2 and TRBJ2-2 gives the full variable domain: EAGVAQSPRYKIIEKRQSVAFWCNPISGHATLYWYQQILGQGPKLLIQFQNNGVVDDSQLPKDRFSAERLKGVDSTLKIQPAKLEDSAVYLCASSLDLSPQGGTGELFFGEGSRLTVL.